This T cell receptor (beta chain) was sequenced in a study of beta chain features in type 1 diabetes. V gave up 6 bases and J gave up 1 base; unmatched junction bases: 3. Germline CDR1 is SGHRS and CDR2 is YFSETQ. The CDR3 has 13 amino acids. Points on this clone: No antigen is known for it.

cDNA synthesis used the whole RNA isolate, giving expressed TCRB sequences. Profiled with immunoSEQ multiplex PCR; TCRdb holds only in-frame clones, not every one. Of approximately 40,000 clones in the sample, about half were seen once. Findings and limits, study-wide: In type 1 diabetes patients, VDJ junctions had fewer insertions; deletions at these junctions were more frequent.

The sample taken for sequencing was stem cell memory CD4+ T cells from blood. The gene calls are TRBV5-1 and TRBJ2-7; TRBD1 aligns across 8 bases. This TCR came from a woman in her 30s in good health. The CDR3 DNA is TGCGCCAGCATGGGACAGGTGTCCTACGAGCAGTACTTC. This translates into CASMGQVSYEQYF.